This TCR beta chain is drawn from a study of cytomegalovirus exposure and HLA in healthy donors. Whole-study context: T cells numbering about 200 million yielded 100 million to 120 million unique TCR beta sequences in an earlier analysis.

A word on this clone: Its antigen remains unidentified. Other DNA sequences in the same sample also yield this CDR3.

Findings and limits, study-wide: The study found most TCR sequences rare, yet found some public TCRs in many donors. It was shown in a later analysis that HLA-associated TCR beta chains were more clonally expanded than other, equally common chains.

Primers included in the PCR were 60 Vbeta and 13 Jbeta primers. Libraries were prepared by immunoSEQ multiplex PCR; TCRdb keeps only in-frame clonotypes and omits some of them. The sample lists hundreds of thousands of clones, about 88% seen once, with 0.24% in the top ten. The CDR3 has 12 residues. Trimming shortened V by 1 base and J by 2 bases, and 5 bases separated the two germline ends. Germline V gene lookup returns CDR1 SQVTM and CDR2 ANQGSEA. The chain uses TRBV29-1 and TRBJ1-1; D gene ambiguous. Sequencing used PBMCs. This receptor was taken from a girl aged 2 to 10 in good health and CMV-seronegative. For the CDR3, the DNA is TGCAGCGTTGAAGGACAAAACACTGAAGCTTTCTTT. This sequence encodes CSVEGQNTEAFF.